The 15 T cell receptor beta chains listed next were all sequenced from one sample in a study of beta chain features in type 1 diabetes. Expressed TCRB transcripts were sequenced after all isolated RNA was converted to cDNA. Profiling relied on immunoSEQ multiplex PCR, and the TCRdb table lists in-frame clones only, not all of them. The table records under 550,000 clones, about 10% of them present only once. Source material: naive CD4+ T cells from blood. These receptor sequences come from a woman aged 18-30 years in good health.

This clone was seen a few times. V gene TRBV5-8 combines with J gene TRBJ2-3; D remains ambiguous. The germline gives CDR1 SGHTS, CDR2 YDEGEE. The CDR3 has 13 amino acids. The germline V and J ends were trimmed by 2 bases and 4 bases, with 8 bases remaining between them. The DNA of the CDR3 is TGTGCCAGCAGCTTTCAGGTTTCAGATACGCAGTATTTT. Its translation: CASSFQVSDTQYF.

V gene TRBV18 combines with J gene TRBJ2-5; 8 bases fit TRBD1. The CDR3 length is 14 residues. J was trimmed by 4 bases and V by 3 bases; bases with no gene match: 4. The V gene's germline CDR1 is KGHSH and CDR2 LQKENI. The CDR3 is CASSPAGGTETQYF. CDR3 sequence (DNA): TGTGCCAGCTCACCCGCAGGGGGCACAGAGACCCAGTACTTC.

The chain uses TRBV4-3 and TRBJ2-2; 8 nucleotides align to TRBD1. The CDR3 extends over 17 amino acids. The J segment lost 6 bases and the V segment lost 2 bases, leaving 11 bases of the junction unmatched. Germline V CDR1 and CDR2: LGHNA, YSLEER. The CDR3 loop is CASSQTRTGRGAGELFF. Here the CDR3 DNA reads TGCGCCAGCAGCCAAACTAGGACAGGGCGTGGTGCCGGGGAGCTGTTTTTT.

Only a few counts were recorded for this clone. Within the sample, other DNA sequences also encode this same CDR3. V and J are TRBV7-2 and TRBJ2-5; D unclear. V was cut by 5 bases and J by 3 bases, with 10 bases left in between. CDR1 and CDR2 (germline): SGHTA, FQGNSA. The CDR3 extends over 13 amino acids. The chain's CDR3 is CASSLEREETQYF. The CDR3 DNA follows: TGTGCCAGCAGCCTGGAGAGAGAAGAGACCCAGTACTTC.

The chain joins TRBV9 to TRBJ2-2; TRBD2 agrees at 7 bases. V gave up 3 bases and J gave up 4 bases; unmatched junction bases: 6. Per the germline V gene, CDR1 is SGDLS and CDR2 is YYNGEE. The CDR3 is 15 residues long. The chain's CDR3 is CASSERTSSTGELFF. The DNA for the CDR3 is TGTGCCAGCAGCGAAAGGACTAGTAGCACCGGGGAGCTGTTTTTT.

The rearrangement joins TRBV7-8 to TRBJ1-3; D gene uncertain. Trimming left V 1 base short and J 2 bases short, with 12 bases between. This CDR3 has 16 amino acids. Germline V gives CDR1 SGHVS, CDR2 FQNEAQ. The CDR3 is CASSLGGLNAGNTIYF. The CDR3 DNA reads as TGTGCCAGCAGCTTAGGAGGGTTAAATGCTGGAAACACCATATATTTT.

The rearrangement joins TRBV4-1 to TRBJ2-5; 8 bases agree with TRBD1. The CDR3 is 15 residues long. The ends lost 3 bases at V and 5 bases at J; junction bases unmatched: 8. Germline CDR1 and CDR2: MGHRA and YSYEKL. The CDR3 region is CASSQTGVYGETQYF. The DNA of the CDR3 is TGCGCCAGCAGCCAGACAGGGGTGTACGGGGAGACCCAGTACTTC.

This clone came up a few times. V is TRBV14 and J is TRBJ2-1, with 9 bases fitting TRBD2. V shed 4 bases and J 7 bases; nucleotides not matched to a gene: 8. The length of the CDR3 is 15 residues. Germline CDR1 reads SGHDN; CDR2 reads FVKESK. DNA of the CDR3: TGTGCCAGCAGCCCCGGACTAGCGAGAACTAATGAGCAGTTCTTC. Translating gives CASSPGLARTNEQFF.

This clone was detected only a few times. This chain links TRBV5-6 with TRBJ2-7; 10 bases agree with TRBD2. The length of the CDR3 is 15 residues. Germline CDR1 is SGHDT and CDR2 is YYEEEE. V was clipped by 1 base and J by 6 bases; unmatched bases: 7. Written as DNA, the CDR3 is TGTGCCAGCAGCTTGTGGCTAGCGGGAGCCGGCGAGCAGTACTTC. Translated, it gives CASSLWLAGAGEQYF.

In its sample, this clone was seen a few times. The chain couples TRBV19 to TRBJ1-1, with 7 bases lining up with TRBD1. The CDR3 consists of 12 residues. Unmatched junction bases numbered 6, after V lost 2 bases and J lost 12 bases. The germline gives CDR1 LNHDA, CDR2 SQIVND (reference sequence). The CDR3 bases are TGTGCCAGTAGTATAAGGACAGGCGGTACTTTCTTT. Protein: CASSIRTGGTFF.

J is TRBJ1-1 and V is TRBV11-1; 7 nucleotides agree with TRBD1. The CDR3 has 14 amino acids. Germline V gene data show CDR1 as SGHAT and CDR2 as FQDESV (reference sequence). V shed 5 bases and J 4 bases; nucleotides not matched to a gene: 7. The CDR3 sequence is CASSAYRGGTEAFF. DNA of the CDR3: TGTGCCAGCAGCGCCTACAGGGGTGGCACTGAAGCTTTCTTT.

In its sample, this clone was seen once. The chain has TRBV5-1 and TRBJ2-7; no firm D call. V was cut by 2 bases and J by 1 base, with 10 bases left in between. There are 14 residues in the CDR3. The germline gives CDR1 SGHRS, CDR2 YFSETQ. CDR3 residues: CASSFGVGSYEQYV. Written as DNA, the CDR3 is TGCGCCAGCAGCTTCGGAGTGGGATCCTACGAGCAGTACGTC.

In the case of this clone: Its ends do not fully match the called genes, so a read error is possible. The rearrangement joins TRBV5-4 to TRBJ1-2, with 9 bases matching TRBD1. The CDR3 runs 12 residues. Per germline, CDR1 SGHNT and CDR2 YYREEE (reference sequence). CDR3 residues: CASSLDGDRAFF. The CDR3 DNA sequence: TGTGCCAGCAGCTTGGACGGGGACAGGGCTTTCTTC. The entire variable domain, with the rest obtained from reference TRBV5-4 and TRBJ1-2, is as follows: ETGVTQSPTHLIKTRGQQVTLRCSSQSGHNTVSWYQQALGQGPQFIFQYYREEENGRGNFPPRFSGLQFPNYSSELNVNALELDDSALYLCASSLDGDRAFFGSGTRLTVV.

This clone was detected only a few times. The chain links TRBV5-1 to TRBJ2-3, with 13 bases aligning to TRBD2. This CDR3 spans 16 amino acids. Germline values: CDR1 SGHRS, CDR2 YFSETQ. The J segment lost 2 bases and the V segment lost 4 bases, leaving 4 bases of the junction unmatched. CDR3 coding DNA: TGCGCCAGCAGCATGGGACTAGCGGGACACACAGATACGCAGTATTTT. Protein sequence: CASSMGLAGHTDTQYF.

The chain combines TRBV7-2 with TRBJ2-5; D gene unclear. This CDR3 spans 16 amino acids. Germline V CDR1 and CDR2: SGHTA, FQGNSA. Trimming took 1 base from V and 2 from J, leaving 14 bases between them. The CDR3 DNA sequence: TGTGCCAGCAGCTTAGTTCCCCGGAGCCGGCAAGAGACCCAGTACTTC. Translation gives CASSLVPRSRQETQYF.